This T cell receptor (beta chain) was captured by sequencing in a study of blood T cells in healthy people across ages. V was trimmed by 2 bases and J by 11 bases, leaving 21 bases between them. In germline, CDR1 is MNHEY, CDR2 SVGEGT. The CDR3 is 15 amino acids. PBMCs were isolated at a quantity of at least 7 million per sample. PCR was performed a second time for 7 to 11 cycles using a sample-barcoded 5' primer and a J-beta primer mix. MiXCR, run by TCRdb on the 5' RACE reads, gives a single entry per CDR3 protein. The sample consists of 1.5 million to 2 million distinct CDR3 sequences, around 48% of them appearing once. This clonotype was counted a single time. Its antigen is as yet unknown. Study-wide results and limits: It was held that diversity estimates obtained from one million T cells represented underestimates. Percentage of naive T cells showed a strong correlation with TCR beta diversity.

The V and J genes are TRBV6-2 or TRBV6-3 and TRBJ2-5; possible D gene TRBD2, 5 bases. This clonotype originated in a woman in her thirties or forties in good health. The material sequenced was blood. The CDR3 loop reads CASSYEGGSYNEQYF. The CDR3 DNA sequence: TGTGCCAGCAGTTACGAGGGCGGATCCTACAATGAGCAGTACTTC.